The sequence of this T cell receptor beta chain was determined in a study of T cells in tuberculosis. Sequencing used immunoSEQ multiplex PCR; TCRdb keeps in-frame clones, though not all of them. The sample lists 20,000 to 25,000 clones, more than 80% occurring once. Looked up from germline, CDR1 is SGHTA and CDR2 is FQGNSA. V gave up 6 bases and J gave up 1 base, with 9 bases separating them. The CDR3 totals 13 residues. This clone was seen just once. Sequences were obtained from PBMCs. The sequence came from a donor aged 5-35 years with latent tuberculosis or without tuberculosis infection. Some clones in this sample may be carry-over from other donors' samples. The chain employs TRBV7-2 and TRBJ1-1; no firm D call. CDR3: CASSLPGNTEAFF. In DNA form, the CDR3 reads TGTGCCAGCAGTCTCCCAGGGAACACTGAAGCTTTCTTT.